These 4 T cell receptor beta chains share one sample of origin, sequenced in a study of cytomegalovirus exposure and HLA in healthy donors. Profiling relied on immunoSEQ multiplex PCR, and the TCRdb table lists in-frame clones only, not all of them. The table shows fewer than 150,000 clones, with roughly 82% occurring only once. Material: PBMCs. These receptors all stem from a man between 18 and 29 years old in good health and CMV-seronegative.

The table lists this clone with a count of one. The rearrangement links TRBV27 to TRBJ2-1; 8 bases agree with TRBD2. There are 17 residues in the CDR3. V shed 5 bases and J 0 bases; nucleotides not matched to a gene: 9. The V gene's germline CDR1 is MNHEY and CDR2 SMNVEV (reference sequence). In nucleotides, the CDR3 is TGTGCCAGCAGTCCCCCGCCTAGCGGGCGCTCCTACAATGAGCAGTTCTTC. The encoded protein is CASSPPPSGRSYNEQFF.

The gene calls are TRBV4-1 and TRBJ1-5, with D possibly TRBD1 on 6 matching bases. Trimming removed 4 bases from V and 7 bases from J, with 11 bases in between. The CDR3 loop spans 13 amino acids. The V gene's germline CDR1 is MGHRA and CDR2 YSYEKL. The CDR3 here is CASSPGGLQPQHF. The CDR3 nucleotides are TGCGCCAGCAGCCCGGGGGGCCTGCAGCCCCAGCATTTT.

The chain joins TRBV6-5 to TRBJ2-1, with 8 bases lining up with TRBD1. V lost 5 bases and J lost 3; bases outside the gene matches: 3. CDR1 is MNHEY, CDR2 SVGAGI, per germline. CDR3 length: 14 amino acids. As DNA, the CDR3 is TGTGCCAGCAGTCGACAGGGGTTCTACAATGAGCAGTTCTTC. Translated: CASSRQGFYNEQFF.

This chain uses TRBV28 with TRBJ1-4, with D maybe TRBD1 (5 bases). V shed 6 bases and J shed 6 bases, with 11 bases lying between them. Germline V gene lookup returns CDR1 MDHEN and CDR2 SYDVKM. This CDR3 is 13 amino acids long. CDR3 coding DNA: TGTGCCAGCAGCGTTGACAGCTATGAAAAACTGTTTTTT. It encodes CASSVDSYEKLFF.